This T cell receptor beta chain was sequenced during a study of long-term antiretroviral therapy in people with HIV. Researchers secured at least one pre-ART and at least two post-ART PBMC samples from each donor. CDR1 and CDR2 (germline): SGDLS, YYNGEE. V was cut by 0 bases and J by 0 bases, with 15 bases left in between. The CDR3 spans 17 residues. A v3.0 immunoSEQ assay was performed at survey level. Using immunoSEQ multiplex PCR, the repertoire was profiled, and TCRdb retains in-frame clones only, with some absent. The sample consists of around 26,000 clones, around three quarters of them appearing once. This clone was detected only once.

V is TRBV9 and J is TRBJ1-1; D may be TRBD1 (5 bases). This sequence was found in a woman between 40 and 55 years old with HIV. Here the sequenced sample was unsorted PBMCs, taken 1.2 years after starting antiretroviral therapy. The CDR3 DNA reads TGTGCCAGCAGCGTAGAGGGTCAGGGCGGCGTGAACACTGAAGCTTTCTTT. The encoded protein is CASSVEGQGGVNTEAFF. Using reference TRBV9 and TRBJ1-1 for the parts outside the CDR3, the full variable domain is DSGVTQTPKHLITATGQRVTLRCSPRSGDLSVYWYQQSLDQGLQFLIQYYNGEERAKGNILERFSAQQFPDLHSELNLSSLELGDSALYFCASSVEGQGGVNTEAFFGQGTRLTVV.